What follows are 25 T cell receptor beta chains derived from one specimen sequenced in a study of blood T cell repertoires in COVID-19. Some clones are missing from TCRdb's copy, which holds only in-frame ones; the method was immunoSEQ multiplex PCR. This sample carries fewer than 250,000 clones, 85% to 90% of them seen once, and the ten largest clones take about 2.2%. The sequencing sample was made of peripheral blood. These receptors came from a woman between 45 and 65 years old with acute or convalescent COVID-19.

The V gene is TRBV18, the J gene TRBJ2-5; the D is unclear. The ends were cut back, 5 bases at V and 1 base at J, with 11 bases in the middle. Germline-derived CDR1 and CDR2 are KGHSH and LQKENI. This CDR3 is built from 14 residues. The CDR3 sequence: CASSATQSQETQYF. For the CDR3, the DNA is TGTGCCAGCTCAGCAACGCAGTCCCAAGAGACCCAGTACTTC.

This chain links TRBV2 with TRBJ1-4; D uncertain. This CDR3 has 16 residues. The germline V gene has CDR1 SNHLY and CDR2 FYNNEI. V was cut by 0 bases and J by 5 bases, with 13 bases left in between. CDR3 DNA: TGTGCCAGCAGTGAAGCGGTAAACAGAGAGAATGAAAAACTGTTTTTT. This encodes CASSEAVNRENEKLFF.

V gene TRBV5-1 combines with J gene TRBJ2-3; D not certain. Trimming removed 0 bases at V and 1 base at J, with 9 bases between. This CDR3 comprises 15 residues. Germline lookup yields CDR1 SGHRS and CDR2 YFSETQ. CDR3 sequence reads: CASSLGLAGTDTQYF. In DNA form, the CDR3 reads TGCGCCAGCAGCTTGGGGTTGGCGGGCACAGATACGCAGTATTTT. Drawing the rest from reference TRBV5-1 and TRBJ2-3, the complete variable domain is KAGVTQTPRYLIKTRGQQVTLSCSPISGHRSVSWYQQTPGQGLQFLFEYFSETQRNKGNFPGRFSGRQFSNSRSEMNVSTLELGDSALYLCASSLGLAGTDTQYFGPGTRLTVL.

This chain joins TRBV5-4 and TRBJ2-7, with a weak D call TRBD2 (6 bases). The CDR3 has 15 residues. V lost 0 bases and J lost 3, with 13 bases in between. Germline loops: CDR1 SGHNT, CDR2 YYREEE (reference sequence). The CDR3 nucleotides are TGTGCCAGCAGCTTGGATCAACTAGCCATCTACGAGCAGTACTTC. Protein: CASSLDQLAIYEQYF. The full variable domain, completed using reference TRBV5-4 and TRBJ2-7, is ETGVTQSPTHLIKTRGQQVTLRCSSQSGHNTVSWYQQALGQGPQFIFQYYREEENGRGNFPPRFSGLQFPNYSSELNVNALELDDSALYLCASSLDQLAIYEQYFGPGTRLTVT.

The J gene is TRBJ2-3, the V gene TRBV4-3; 8 bases are shared with TRBD2. The V gene's germline CDR1 is LGHNA and CDR2 YSLEER. This CDR3 is built from 16 residues. The J segment lost 5 bases and the V segment lost 0 bases, leaving 7 bases of the junction unmatched. CDR3 in DNA: TGCGCCAGCAGCCAAGATAACGGGGGGGCGAGAGATACGCAGTATTTT. Protein sequence: CASSQDNGGARDTQYF.

This chain uses TRBV28 with TRBJ1-2, with D uncertain. V dropped 5 bases and J dropped 4 bases, with 5 bases sitting between them. The CDR3 has 11 residues. The germline CDR1 and CDR2 sequences are MDHEN and SYDVKM. The CDR3 loop reads CASSISYGYTF. The DNA for the CDR3 is TGTGCCAGCAGTATCAGCTATGGCTACACCTTC.

The genes are TRBV6-5 and TRBJ2-7, with 10 positions matching TRBD1. J lost 1 base, V lost 8 bases, and 8 bases had no gene match. CDR1 is MNHEY and CDR2 is SVGAGI in the germline V gene. CDR3 length: 15 residues. CDR3: CASLRGGQGSYEQYF. The CDR3, as DNA: TGTGCCAGCCTAAGGGGGGGACAGGGGTCCTACGAGCAGTACTTC.

About this clone itself: A junction end diverges from the germline sequence, so it may reflect a read error. The chain uses TRBV20-1 and TRBJ1-1; maybe TRBD1 (6 bases). Germline V gene data show CDR1 as DFQATT and CDR2 as SNEGSKA (reference sequence). CDR3 length equals 8 residues. The CDR3 DNA sequence: TGCAGTGCCAGGGGTCAGCAATTT. It is translated as CSARGQQF.

The rearrangement uses TRBV9 and TRBJ2-5; the match to TRBD2 covers 7 bases. J gave up 2 bases and V 0 bases, and 4 bases lay outside the gene matches. CDR1 is SGDLS and CDR2 is YYNGEE in the germline V gene. CDR3 length: 15 amino acids. CDR3 protein: CASSVVGLPQETQYF. Written as DNA, the CDR3 is TGTGCCAGCAGCGTAGTGGGACTACCTCAAGAGACCCAGTACTTC. The whole variable domain, remainder taken from reference TRBV9 and TRBJ2-5, is DSGVTQTPKHLITATGQRVTLRCSPRSGDLSVYWYQQSLDQGLQFLIQYYNGEERAKGNILERFSAQQFPDLHSELNLSSLELGDSALYFCASSVVGLPQETQYFGPGTRLLVL.

This clone was seen a single time. The chain couples TRBV12-5 to TRBJ2-3, with 8 bases lining up with TRBD2. Germline assignment: CDR1 LGHNT and CDR2 FRNRAP. V dropped 3 bases and J dropped 2; count of bases not matched to a gene: 4. The CDR3 is 15 residues long. CDR3 nucleotide sequence: TGTGCTAGTGGTTTCGGGGGGGGGACCACAGATACGCAGTATTTT. It codes for CASGFGGGTTDTQYF.

The chain has TRBV30 and TRBJ1-4, with D perhaps TRBD1 (6 bases). V was shortened by 4 bases and J by 2 bases, with 11 bases between the two germline ends. Germline-derived CDR1 and CDR2 are GTSNPN and SVGIG (reference sequence). This CDR3 contains 14 residues. CDR3 sequence: CAWKGDTTNEKLFF. The DNA for the CDR3 is TGTGCCTGGAAAGGGGACACCACTAATGAAAAACTGTTTTTT.

V and J are TRBV2 and TRBJ2-3; TRBD2 is a possible D gene (6 bases). Germline lookup yields CDR1 SNHLY and CDR2 FYNNEI. The germline V and J ends were trimmed by 4 bases and 2 bases, with 10 bases remaining between them. The CDR3 has 14 residues. The CDR3 sequence: CASSVERVTDTQYF. DNA of the CDR3: TGTGCCAGCAGTGTGGAGCGGGTCACAGATACGCAGTATTTT.

This clone came up once. The J gene is TRBJ1-2, the V gene TRBV10-3; tentative D call: TRBD1 (6 bases). The V and J ends lost 5 bases and 1 base respectively, with 11 bases between them. Germline CDR1 ENHRY, CDR2 SYGVKD. This CDR3 contains 14 residues. CDR3: CAISYTGHNYGYTF. DNA for the CDR3: TGTGCCATCAGTTACACAGGGCATAACTATGGCTACACCTTC.

The chain has TRBV6-2 or TRBV6-3 and TRBJ2-2; 12 nucleotides match TRBD2. Looked up from germline, CDR1 is MNHEY and CDR2 is SVGEGT. The CDR3 is made up of 17 amino acids. J lost 5 bases, V lost 0 bases, and 4 bases had no gene match. This CDR3 reads CASSYSKLAGGTGELFF. DNA for the CDR3: TGTGCCAGCAGTTACTCGAAACTAGCGGGAGGAACCGGGGAGCTGTTTTTT.

In its sample, this clone was seen a few times. The genes are TRBV30 and TRBJ1-2; 9 bases map to TRBD1. The CDR3 is made up of 14 amino acids. The ends lost 4 bases at V and 2 bases at J; junction bases unmatched: 5. Germline V gene sequence: CDR1 GTSNPN, CDR2 SVGIG (reference sequence). The CDR3 sequence is CAWKGDRENYGYTF. DNA for the CDR3: TGTGCCTGGAAAGGGGACAGGGAGAACTATGGCTACACCTTC.

The J gene is TRBJ2-1, the V gene TRBV15, with 16 bases identical to TRBD2. V lost 3 bases and J lost 9; bases outside the gene matches: 2. Germline lookup yields CDR1 LNHNV and CDR2 YYDKDF (reference sequence). The CDR3 covers 15 residues. The CDR3 reads CATSRGLAGGTEQFF. The CDR3 DNA reads TGTGCCACCAGCAGGGGACTAGCGGGAGGGACTGAGCAGTTCTTC. The full variable domain, its missing parts supplied by reference TRBV15 and TRBJ2-1, is DAMVIQNPRYQVTQFGKPVTLSCSQTLNHNVMYWYQQKSSQAPKLLFHYYDKDFNNEADTPDNFQSRRPNTSFCFLDIRSPGLGDTAMYLCATSRGLAGGTEQFFGPGTRLTVL.

V and J are TRBV6-5 and TRBJ2-1, with D maybe TRBD2 (6 bases). Trimming removed 8 bases from V and 4 bases from J, with 12 bases in between. The CDR3 extends over 13 amino acids. Germline V gene data show CDR1 as MNHEY and CDR2 as SVGAGI. The CDR3 DNA reads TGTGCCAGCCGGGGCGGGGATTACAATGAGCAGTTCTTC. It translates to CASRGGDYNEQFF.

This chain connects TRBV11-3 to TRBJ2-7; tentative D call: TRBD2 (5 bases). This CDR3 spans 14 amino acids. Germline V lookup: CDR1 SGHNT, CDR2 YENEEA. The ends were cut back, 3 bases at V and 2 bases at J, with 11 bases in the middle. This CDR3 is CASSFREGPYEQYF. CDR3 bases: TGTGCCAGCAGCTTCCGGGAAGGACCCTACGAGCAGTACTTC.

The chain uses TRBV7-7 and TRBJ2-5; 9 nucleotides align to TRBD2. Germline CDR1 reads SSHAT; CDR2 reads FNYEAQ (reference sequence). The V gene end was trimmed by 1 base and the J gene end by 1 base; junction bases not matched to a gene: 4. The CDR3 covers 16 residues. The CDR3 is CASSLGLAGAQETQYF. The CDR3 bases are TGTGCCAGCAGCTTAGGTTTAGCGGGGGCCCAAGAGACCCAGTACTTC. Full variable domain (outside the CDR3, taken from reference TRBV7-7 and TRBJ2-5): GAGVSQSPRYKVTKRGQDVTLRCDPISSHATLYWYQQALGQGPEFLTYFNYEAQPDKSGLPSDRFSAERPEGSISTLTIQRTEQRDSAMYRCASSLGLAGAQETQYFGPGTRLLVL.

The rearrangement joins TRBV28 to TRBJ2-7, with 9 bases lining up with TRBD1. Germline CDR1 MDHEN, CDR2 SYDVKM. V lost 6 bases, J lost 3 bases, and 6 bases stayed unmatched. This CDR3 contains 14 residues. CDR3 DNA sequence: TGTGCCAGCAGGGGACAGGGTTCTGTCTACGAGCAGTACTTC. It codes for CASRGQGSVYEQYF.

The chain recombines TRBV7-9 with TRBJ1-5; 9 nucleotides align to TRBD1. Trimming took 0 bases from V and 4 from J; bases not matched to a gene: 4. This CDR3 contains 16 residues. Per germline, CDR1 SEHNR and CDR2 FQNEAQ (reference sequence). The DNA for the CDR3 is TGTGCCAGCAGCTTAGCCGTTGGGACAGGGAATCAGCCCCAGCATTTT. The encoded protein is CASSLAVGTGNQPQHF.

The rearrangement joins TRBV18 to TRBJ2-7, with D perhaps TRBD2 (6 bases). Trimming shortened V by 2 bases and J by 9 bases, and 11 bases separated the two germline ends. The CDR3 is 12 residues long. CDR1 and CDR2 (germline): KGHSH, LQKENI. The CDR3 nucleotides read TGTGCCAGCTCACCAGAGGAGGGTGGGCAGTACTTC. Translated: CASSPEEGGQYF.

This CDR3 reads CAWSLFGNTIYF. For the CDR3, the DNA is TGTGCCTGGAGTCTGTTTGGAAACACCATATATTTT. The V gene is TRBV30, the J gene TRBJ1-3; D is undetermined. The CDR3 covers 12 residues. Germline V CDR1 and CDR2: GTSNPN, SVGIG (reference sequence). The V end was cut by 2 bases, the J end by 3 bases, with 5 bases between.

V is TRBV11-2 and J is TRBJ2-7, with TRBD2 matching 9 bases. Germline values: CDR1 SGHAT, CDR2 FQNNGV. V lost 1 base to trimming and J lost 2 bases; unmatched junction nucleotides: 3. The CDR3 has 15 amino acids. CDR3 DNA: TGTGCCAGCAGCTTAGCGGCTAGCGGGGCCTACGAGCAGTACTTC. It specifies CASSLAASGAYEQYF.

Here the CDR3 DNA reads TGTGCCAGCAGTTTACTAGAGAATCAGCCCCAGCATTTT. As protein: CASSLLENQPQHF. This chain uses TRBV12-3 or TRBV12-4 with TRBJ1-5; no firm D call. The CDR3 consists of 13 residues. The germline V and J ends were trimmed by 2 bases and 4 bases, with 6 bases remaining between them.